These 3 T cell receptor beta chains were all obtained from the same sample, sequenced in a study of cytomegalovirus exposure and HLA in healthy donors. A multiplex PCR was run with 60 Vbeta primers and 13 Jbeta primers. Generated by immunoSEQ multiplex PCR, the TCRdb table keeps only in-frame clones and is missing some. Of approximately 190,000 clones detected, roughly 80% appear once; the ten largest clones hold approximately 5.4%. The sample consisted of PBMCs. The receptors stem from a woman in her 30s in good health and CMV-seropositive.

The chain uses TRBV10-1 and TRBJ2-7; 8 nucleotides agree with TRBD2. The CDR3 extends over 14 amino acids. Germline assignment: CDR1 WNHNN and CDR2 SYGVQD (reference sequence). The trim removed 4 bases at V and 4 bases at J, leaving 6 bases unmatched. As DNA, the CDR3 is TGCGCCAGCAGTGTTAGCGGGAAGACTTACGAGCAGTACTTC. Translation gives CASSVSGKTYEQYF.

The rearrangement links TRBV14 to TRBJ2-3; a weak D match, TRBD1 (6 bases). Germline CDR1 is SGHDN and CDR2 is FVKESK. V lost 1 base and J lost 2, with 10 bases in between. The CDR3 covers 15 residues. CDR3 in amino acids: CASSQGGHPTDTQYF. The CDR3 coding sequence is TGTGCCAGCAGCCAAGGGGGGCACCCCACAGATACGCAGTATTTT.

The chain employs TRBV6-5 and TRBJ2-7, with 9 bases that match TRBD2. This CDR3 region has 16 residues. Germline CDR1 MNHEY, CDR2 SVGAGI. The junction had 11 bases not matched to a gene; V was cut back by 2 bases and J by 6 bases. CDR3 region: CASSYRPVAGVREQYF. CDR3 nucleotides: TGTGCCAGCAGTTACCGCCCGGTAGCGGGAGTTCGCGAGCAGTACTTC.